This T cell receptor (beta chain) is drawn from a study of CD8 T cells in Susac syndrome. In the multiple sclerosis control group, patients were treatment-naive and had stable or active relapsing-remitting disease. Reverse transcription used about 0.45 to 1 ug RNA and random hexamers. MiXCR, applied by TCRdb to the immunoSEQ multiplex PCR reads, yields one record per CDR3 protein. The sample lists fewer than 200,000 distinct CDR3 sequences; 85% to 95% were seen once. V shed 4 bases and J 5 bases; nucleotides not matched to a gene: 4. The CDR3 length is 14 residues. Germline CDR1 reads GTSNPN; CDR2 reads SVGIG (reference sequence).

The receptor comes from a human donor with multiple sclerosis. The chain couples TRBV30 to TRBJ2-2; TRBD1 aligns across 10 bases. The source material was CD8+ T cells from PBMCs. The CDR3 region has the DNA TGTGCCTGGAATGGGGGACAGGGGACCGGGGAGCTGTTTTTT. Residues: CAWNGGQGTGELFF.